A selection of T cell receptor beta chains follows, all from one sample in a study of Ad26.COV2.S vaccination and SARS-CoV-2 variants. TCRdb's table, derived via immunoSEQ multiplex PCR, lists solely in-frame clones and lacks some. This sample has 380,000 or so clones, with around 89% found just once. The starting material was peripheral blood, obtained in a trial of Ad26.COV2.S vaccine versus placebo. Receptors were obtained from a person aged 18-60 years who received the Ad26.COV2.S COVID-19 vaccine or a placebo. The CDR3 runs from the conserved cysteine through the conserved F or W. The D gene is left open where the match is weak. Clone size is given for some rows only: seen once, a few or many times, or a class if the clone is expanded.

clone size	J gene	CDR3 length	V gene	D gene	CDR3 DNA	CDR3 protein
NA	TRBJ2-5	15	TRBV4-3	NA	TGCGCCAGCAGCCAAGATCAGGCCGCTGCGGAGACCCAGTACTTC	CASSQDQAAAETQYF
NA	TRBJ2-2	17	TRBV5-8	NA	TGTGCCAGCAGCGCCCGGGGCCCAGAGGAGGTGACCGGGGAGCTGTTTTTT	CASSARGPEEVTGELFF
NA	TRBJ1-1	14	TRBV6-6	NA	TGTGCCAGCACAATCGCGGGCACGAACACTGAAGCTTTCTTT	CASTIAGTNTEAFF
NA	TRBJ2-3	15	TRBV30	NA	TGTGCCTGGAGTGGACTCGCCCATACCACAGATACGCAGTATTTT	CAWSGLAHTTDTQYF
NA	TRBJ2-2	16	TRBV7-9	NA	TGTGCCAGCAGCTTAGGTACTAGGATTGGTCCCGGGGAGCTGTTTTTT	CASSLGTRIGPGELFF
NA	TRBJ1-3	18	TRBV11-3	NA	TGTGCCAGCAGCTTAGGGGCGGACAGAAACTCCTCTGGAAACACCATATATTTT	CASSLGADRNSSGNTIYF
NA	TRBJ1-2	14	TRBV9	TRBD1	TGTGCCAGCAGCCCAGGACAGGGGAGCTATGGCTACACCTTC	CASSPGQGSYGYTF
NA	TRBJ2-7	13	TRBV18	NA	TGTGCCAGCTCACCCCCTAGCTCCTACGAGCAGTACTTC	CASSPPSSYEQYF
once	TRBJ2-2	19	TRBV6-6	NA	TGTGCCAGCAGTCCCCTCGGCAGGGCTGTTAATACGAACACCGGGGAGCTGTTTTTT	CASSPLGRAVNTNTGELFF
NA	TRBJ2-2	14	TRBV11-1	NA	TGTGCCAGCAGCTTGTTTTCAGCAACCCGGGAGCTGTTTTTT	CASSLFSATRELFF